The 8 T cell receptor beta chains listed next were all sequenced from one sample in a study of T-cell memory formation after mild COVID-19. TCRdb passed the 5' RACE reads through MiXCR, listing each CDR3 protein once. The sample carries 250,000 to 400,000 distinct CDR3 sequences, over 11% recorded once. Sequencing used PBMCs or a T cell subset sorted from them (not recorded which). The origin of the receptors is a man aged 18-30 years who had mild COVID-19 (a few samples of this study predate the infection). Cell type and time point are not known.

This clonotype was counted between two and nine times. The gene calls are TRBV5-5 and TRBJ2-1, with 8 nucleotides matching TRBD2. CDR3 length: 12 amino acids. CDR1 SGHKS and CDR2 YYEKEE come from the germline V gene (reference sequence). J gave up 16 bases and V 4 bases, and 10 bases lay outside the gene matches. CDR3 loop: CASSVLAGRGFF. The CDR3 nucleotides are TGTGCCAGCAGCGTACTAGCCGGGAGGGGTTTCTTC.

This clonotype was seen a handful of times. This rearrangement joins TRBV27 to TRBJ1-5; D gene ambiguous. The CDR3 covers 15 residues. Germline V gene lookup returns CDR1 MNHEY and CDR2 SMNVEV (reference sequence). V lost 2 bases and J lost 5, with 13 bases in between. The chain's CDR3 is CASSLAGGGDQPQHF. The CDR3 nucleotides are TGTGCCAGCAGTTTAGCAGGAGGTGGGGATCAGCCCCAGCATTTT.

This clonotype was observed a few times. This sequence joins TRBV4-2 and TRBJ2-1; TRBD1 agrees at 8 bases. The ends lost 2 bases at V and 3 bases at J; junction bases unmatched: 6. The CDR3 contains 16 residues. Germline V gene sequence: CDR1 LGHNA, CDR2 YNFKEQ. The CDR3 DNA sequence: TGTGCCAGCAGCCAACGCGACAGGGGACTCTACAATGAGCAGTTCTTC. Translating gives CASSQRDRGLYNEQFF.

This clonotype occurred a few times. The CDR3 region has the DNA TGTGCCAGCAGTTACGGCGTCGATCAGCCCCAGCATTTT. It specifies CASSYGVDQPQHF. The V and J genes are TRBV6-5 and TRBJ1-5; no clear D gene. The CDR3 loop spans 13 amino acids. The germline gives CDR1 MNHEY, CDR2 SVGAGI. V was cut by 2 bases and J by 5 bases, with 7 bases left in between.

This clonotype was seen a handful of times. This chain joins TRBV11-2 and TRBJ2-7, with D perhaps TRBD2 (5 bases). The V gene lost 1 base and the J gene lost 7 bases, with 17 bases spanning the gap. Germline V gene sequence: CDR1 SGHAT, CDR2 FQNNGV. The CDR3 length is 15 residues. The CDR3 sequence is CASSLARGGKREQYF. The CDR3 region has the DNA TGTGCCAGCAGCTTAGCGCGCGGAGGAAAGAGAGAGCAGTACTTC.

This clonotype occurred a few times. The V call is TRBV7-9, the J call TRBJ1-2, with 7 bases that match TRBD1. Germline CDR1 reads SEHNR; CDR2 reads FQNEAQ (reference sequence). The CDR3 is 14 residues long. The J segment lost 8 bases and the V segment lost 3 bases, leaving 9 bases of the junction unmatched. The chain's CDR3 is CASSLPRTGGGYTF. The CDR3 DNA reads TGTGCCAGCAGCTTGCCAAGGACAGGAGGAGGCTACACCTTC.

This chain links TRBV12-3 or TRBV12-4 with TRBJ1-5; D is uncertain. The CDR3 is made up of 13 amino acids. The V end was cut by 4 bases, the J end by 7 bases, with 11 bases between. The CDR3 is CASSYDGRQPQHF. The DNA for the CDR3 is TGTGCCAGCAGTTATGACGGTCGACAGCCCCAGCATTTT.

J is TRBJ1-6 and V is TRBV6-2 or TRBV6-3, with TRBD1 matching over 7 bases. V was clipped by 7 bases and J by 5 bases; unmatched bases: 8. Germline assignment: CDR1 MNHEY and CDR2 SVGEGT. The CDR3 runs to 15 residues. The CDR3: CASTAGQRNNSPLHF. CDR3 coding DNA: TGTGCCAGCACCGCGGGACAGAGAAATAATTCACCCCTCCACTTT.